The 28 T cell receptor beta chains below were found in one sample sequenced in a study of OX40 agonist ivuxolimab in advanced cancers. Repertoires were generated with immunoSEQ multiplex PCR, while TCRdb's copy carries only in-frame clones and drops some. The table lists about 64,000 clones, approximately 79% of them singletons. This specimen consisted of CD4+ or CD8+ T cells sorted from blood, obtained in a trial of the OX40 agonist ivuxolimab. The source is an adult with an advanced solid tumor such as melanoma, head and neck, liver or kidney cancer.

The gene calls are TRBV10-3 and TRBJ1-1; TRBD1 matches 8 bases. CDR1 is ENHRY and CDR2 is SYGVKD in the germline V gene. The V segment lost 6 bases and the J segment 6 bases; nucleotides outside the gene matches: 6. The CDR3 totals 13 residues. The DNA of the CDR3 is TGTGCCATCAGCCCAGGGGGCTCCCCTGAAGCTTTCTTT. Protein sequence: CAISPGGSPEAFF.

This chain uses TRBV18 with TRBJ2-2, with D hard to call. This CDR3 has 13 amino acids. The germline CDR1 and CDR2 sequences are KGHSH and LQKENI. The germline V and J ends were trimmed by 0 bases and 7 bases, with 6 bases remaining between them. CDR3: CASSPPLVGELFF. CDR3 nucleotide sequence: TGTGCCAGCTCACCACCGCTCGTCGGGGAGCTGTTTTTT.

Only a few counts were recorded for this clone. The gene calls are TRBV30 and TRBJ1-1, with D unclear. V was shortened by 1 base and J by 2 bases, with 8 bases between the two germline ends. Looked up from germline, CDR1 is GTSNPN and CDR2 is SVGIG (reference sequence). CDR3 size: 13 residues. In DNA form, the CDR3 reads TGTGCCTGGAGTGAGGGCCGAAACACTGAAGCTTTCTTT. It yields the protein CAWSEGRNTEAFF. The full variable domain, completed using reference TRBV30 and TRBJ1-1, is SQTIHQWPATLVQPVGSPLSLECTVEGTSNPNLYWYRQAAGRGLQLLFYSVGIGQISSEVPQNLSASRPQDRQFILSSKKLLLSDSGFYLCAWSEGRNTEAFFGQGTRLTVV.

The V and J genes are TRBV11-2 and TRBJ1-1, with D possibly matching TRBD1 (6 bases). The CDR3 is made up of 15 amino acids. Germline lookup yields CDR1 SGHAT and CDR2 FQNNGV. V lost 1 base and J lost 5, with 14 bases in between. The CDR3 region is CASSLVGGRSTEAFF. The CDR3 region has the DNA TGTGCCAGCAGCTTAGTCGGGGGCCGATCTACTGAAGCTTTCTTT.

The chain has TRBV28 and TRBJ2-2; D is undetermined. CDR3 size: 14 residues. Germline CDR1 MDHEN, CDR2 SYDVKM. Trimming left V 5 bases short and J 3 bases short, with 10 bases between. The CDR3 nucleotides are TGTGCCAGCAGTCCAGTGGTGTACACCGGGGAGCTGTTTTTT. This gives the protein CASSPVVYTGELFF.

The chain is built from TRBV19 and TRBJ2-6; D is perhaps TRBD2 (6 bases). The V and J ends lost 5 bases and 1 base respectively, with 12 bases between them. This CDR3 has 16 amino acids. Germline lookup yields CDR1 LNHDA and CDR2 SQIVND (reference sequence). CDR3 bases: TGTGCCAGTAGTCGATCGACTAGTTCTGGGGCCAACGTCCTGACTTTC. This codes for CASSRSTSSGANVLTF.

Details on this clone: The same CDR3 arises from other DNA sequences in this sample as well. This sequence joins TRBV6-1 and TRBJ2-5, with 8 nucleotides matching TRBD2. The ends lost 6 bases at V and 1 base at J; junction bases unmatched: 1. The CDR3 consists of 13 residues. Looked up from germline, CDR1 is MNHNS and CDR2 is SASEGT. Here the CDR3 DNA reads TGTGCCAGCAGCGGGGGGGCCCAAGAGACCCAGTACTTC. This sequence encodes CASSGGAQETQYF.

V usage is TRBV18 and J usage is TRBJ1-4, with D unclear. V was pared by 3 bases and J by 4 bases, with 12 bases between. Germline CDR1 is KGHSH and CDR2 is LQKENI. The CDR3 is 15 residues long. CDR3 region: CASSPDRTLNEKLFF. DNA of the CDR3: TGTGCCAGCTCACCTGACCGGACTCTTAATGAAAAACTGTTTTTT.

This chain joins TRBV15 and TRBJ1-3; D unresolved. CDR3 length: 17 residues. V lost 0 bases and J lost 0, with 12 bases in between. Per germline, CDR1 LNHNV and CDR2 YYDKDF (reference sequence). The CDR3 protein is CATSREVTQSSGNTIYF. Written as DNA, the CDR3 is TGTGCCACCAGCAGAGAAGTGACACAAAGCTCTGGAAACACCATATATTTT.

The chain couples TRBV4-1 to TRBJ2-3; D ambiguous. V gave up 0 bases and J gave up 7 bases, with 11 bases separating them. The germline CDR1 and CDR2 sequences are MGHRA and YSYEKL. The CDR3 covers 14 residues. CDR3 sequence (DNA): TGCGCCAGCAGCCAAGAGGTGGAGCGCTATACGCAGTATTTT. Amino acid sequence: CASSQEVERYTQYF.

The J gene is TRBJ1-2, the V gene TRBV14; perhaps TRBD1 as D (6 bases). Germline V CDR1 and CDR2: SGHDN, FVKESK. V was trimmed by 0 bases and J by 13 bases, leaving 21 bases between them. This CDR3 contains 15 residues. The DNA for the CDR3 is TGTGCCAGCAGCCAAGAGGGTCGGTTCGGGGGCCTCTTCACCTTC. It yields the protein CASSQEGRFGGLFTF.

The V gene is TRBV7-6, the J gene TRBJ2-3, with D maybe TRBD2 (6 bases). V dropped 5 bases and J dropped 5 bases, with 20 bases sitting between them. CDR3 length: 16 residues. Germline CDR1 is SGHVS and CDR2 is FNYEAQ. CDR3 sequence (DNA): TGTGCCAGCAGCCTGCTAGGGACTCAACTGGGAGATACGCAGTATTTT. Translated, it gives CASSLLGTQLGDTQYF.

This chain uses TRBV7-6 with TRBJ1-3; D not certain. V dropped 4 bases and J dropped 2 bases, with 12 bases sitting between them. The germline gives CDR1 SGHVS, CDR2 FNYEAQ. CDR3 size: 15 residues. CDR3 protein: CASSSQAIAGNTIYF. The CDR3, as DNA: TGTGCCAGCAGCTCTCAGGCAATCGCTGGAAACACCATATATTTT.

This clone was seen only a few times. The chain employs TRBV6-1 and TRBJ1-5, with 7 bases aligning to TRBD1. Germline CDR1 reads MNHNS; CDR2 reads SASEGT. After removal of 4 bases from V and 9 bases from J, the junction contained 9 bases not matched to a gene. The CDR3 is made up of 14 amino acids. CDR3 coding DNA: TGTGCCAGCAGTGCCCAGACAGGGTTTCTGCCCCAGCATTTT. Its translation is CASSAQTGFLPQHF.

The CDR3 DNA reads TGTGCCAGTAGTAGGGGACTAGCGGATAGCACAGATACGCAGTATTTT. It translates to CASSRGLADSTDTQYF. V usage is TRBV19 and J usage is TRBJ2-3, with TRBD2 matching over 11 bases. The V segment lost 4 bases and the J segment 0 bases; nucleotides outside the gene matches: 3. Germline V gene sequence: CDR1 LNHDA, CDR2 SQIVND (reference sequence). There are 16 residues in the CDR3.

This chain uses TRBV7-2 with TRBJ1-4; D unclear. CDR3 length equals 13 residues. V dropped 0 bases and J dropped 11 bases, with 10 bases sitting between them. Per germline, CDR1 SGHTA and CDR2 FQGNSA. CDR3 residues: CASSLAVGSKLFF. CDR3 bases: TGTGCCAGCAGCTTAGCGGTGGGGTCGAAACTGTTTTTT.

With respect to this clone: The same CDR3 also results from other DNA sequences found in this sample. The chain uses TRBV5-1 and TRBJ2-7, with no clear D. The V and J ends lost 0 bases and 3 bases respectively, with 4 bases between them. This CDR3 has 12 residues. Germline V gene data show CDR1 as SGHRS and CDR2 as YFSETQ. CDR3 sequence reads: CASSLEGYEQYF. The CDR3 nucleotides are TGCGCCAGCAGCTTGGAGGGCTACGAGCAGTACTTC.

This chain links TRBV6-6 with TRBJ1-3; TRBD1 is a possible D gene (5 bases). The CDR3 spans 14 residues. V was pared by 6 bases and J by 2 bases, with 11 bases between. Germline V gene data show CDR1 as MNHNY and CDR2 as SVGAGI (reference sequence). The DNA of the CDR3 is TGTGCCAGCAGCTCTCGGGGCCCTGGAAACACCATATATTTT. Residues: CASSSRGPGNTIYF.

The chain employs TRBV28 and TRBJ1-1; D remains unclear. The V gene lost 2 bases and the J gene lost 1 base, with 5 bases spanning the gap. Germline V lookup: CDR1 MDHEN, CDR2 SYDVKM. This CDR3 has 13 amino acids. CDR3 coding DNA: TGTGCCAGCAGTTTAGTAGAGAACACTGAAGCTTTCTTT. Protein sequence: CASSLVENTEAFF.

The genes are TRBV5-4 and TRBJ2-1, with D possibly being TRBD2 (5 bases). The germline V gene has CDR1 SGHNT and CDR2 YYREEE (reference sequence). The V gene lost 2 bases and the J gene lost 6 bases, with 12 bases spanning the gap. This CDR3 is built from 14 residues. CDR3 nucleotide sequence: TGTGCCAGCAGCTTTAGCAGCGGATCCAATGAGCAGTTCTTC. Translation: CASSFSSGSNEQFF.

The rearrangement joins TRBV15 to TRBJ1-2; TRBD1 matches at 7 bases. V lost 1 base to trimming and J lost 6 bases; unmatched junction nucleotides: 11. CDR1 LNHNV and CDR2 YYDKDF come from the germline V gene (reference sequence). The CDR3 has 16 residues. The CDR3 DNA reads TGTGCCACCAGCAGAGGAGACCGGGACAGAGGACATGGCTACACCTTC. It codes for CATSRGDRDRGHGYTF.

V is TRBV28 and J is TRBJ2-7; D perhaps matches TRBD2 (6 bases). This CDR3 is built from 15 residues. V was shortened by 2 bases and J by 2 bases, with 13 bases between the two germline ends. Per germline, CDR1 MDHEN and CDR2 SYDVKM. CDR3 DNA: TGTGCCAGCAGTTTAGGACGGGACTTGACCTACGAGCAGTACTTC. The encoded protein is CASSLGRDLTYEQYF. Full variable domain (missing parts from reference TRBV28 and TRBJ2-7): DVKVTQSSRYLVKRTGEKVFLECVQDMDHENMFWYRQDPGLGLRLIYFSYDVKMKEKGDIPEGYSVSREKKERFSLILESASTNQTSMYLCASSLGRDLTYEQYFGPGTRLTVT.

CDR3 sequence (DNA): TGTGCCAGTAGTATCCGCGGGCCGGGAGCGAACACTGAAGCTTTCTTT. It encodes CASSIRGPGANTEAFF. The V and J genes are TRBV19 and TRBJ1-1, with D uncertain. Germline V CDR1 and CDR2: LNHDA, SQIVND (reference sequence). The CDR3 length is 16 residues. V dropped 3 bases and J dropped 1 base, with 15 bases sitting between them. The full variable domain, in which reference TRBV19 and TRBJ1-1 provide the parts outside the CDR3, is DGGITQSPKYLFRKEGQNVTLSCEQNLNHDAMYWYRQDPGQGLRLIYYSQIVNDFQKGDIAEGYSVSREKKESFPLTVTSAQKNPTAFYLCASSIRGPGANTEAFFGQGTRLTVV.

The V gene is TRBV7-8, the J gene TRBJ1-4; TRBD1 aligns across 7 bases. Germline V gene sequence: CDR1 SGHVS, CDR2 FQNEAQ. CDR3 size: 14 residues. The trim removed 5 bases at V and 5 bases at J, leaving 5 bases unmatched. CDR3 protein: CASSKDRVNEKLFF. The CDR3 bases are TGTGCCAGCAGCAAAGACAGGGTCAATGAAAAACTGTTTTTT. The full variable domain, completed using reference TRBV7-8 and TRBJ1-4, is GAGVSQSPRYKVAKRGQDVALRCDPISGHVSLFWYQQALGQGPEFLTYFQNEAQLDKSGLPSDRFFAERPEGSVSTLKIQRTQQEDSAVYLCASSKDRVNEKLFFGSGTQLSVL.

The gene calls are TRBV30 and TRBJ2-7; 12 bases map to TRBD2. The CDR3 is made up of 16 amino acids. V trimming: 2 bases; J trimming: 2 bases; junction bases outside the gene matches: 7. Germline V gives CDR1 GTSNPN, CDR2 SVGIG (reference sequence). DNA of the CDR3: TGTGCCTGGAGTCTACTAGCGGGAGGACCTCCCTACGAGCAGTACTTC. Its protein is CAWSLLAGGPPYEQYF.

V usage is TRBV7-3 and J usage is TRBJ2-1, with 11 bases that match TRBD2. V dropped 4 bases and J dropped 3; count of bases not matched to a gene: 5. From germline, CDR1 is SGHTA and CDR2 FQGTGA. This CDR3 region has 16 residues. The CDR3 sequence: CASSSAGTSGYNEQFF. The CDR3, as DNA: TGTGCCAGCAGCTCCGCCGGGACTAGCGGCTACAATGAGCAGTTCTTC. Complete variable domain (other parts from reference TRBV7-3 and TRBJ2-1): GAGVSQTPSNKVTEKGKYVELRCDPISGHTALYWYRQSLGQGPEFLIYFQGTGAADDSGLPNDRFFAVRPEGSVSTLKIQRTERGDSAVYLCASSSAGTSGYNEQFFGPGTRLTVL.

This clone was recorded once. V is TRBV6-1 and J is TRBJ1-5; D is uncertain. V was pared by 7 bases and J by 4 bases, with 17 bases between. CDR1 and CDR2 (germline): MNHNS, SASEGT. The CDR3 contains 15 residues. CDR3: CASKQQSTANQPQHF. The CDR3 nucleotides are TGTGCCAGCAAACAGCAATCAACGGCTAATCAGCCCCAGCATTTT.

The V gene is TRBV6-1, the J gene TRBJ1-2; D remains ambiguous. V lost 5 bases and J 8 bases, leaving 15 bases between the germline ends. Per germline, CDR1 MNHNS and CDR2 SASEGT. The CDR3 spans 13 residues. The CDR3 DNA sequence: TGTGCCAGCAGTTTTCAGGCGGGCGGGGGCTACACCTTC. Amino acids: CASSFQAGGGYTF.